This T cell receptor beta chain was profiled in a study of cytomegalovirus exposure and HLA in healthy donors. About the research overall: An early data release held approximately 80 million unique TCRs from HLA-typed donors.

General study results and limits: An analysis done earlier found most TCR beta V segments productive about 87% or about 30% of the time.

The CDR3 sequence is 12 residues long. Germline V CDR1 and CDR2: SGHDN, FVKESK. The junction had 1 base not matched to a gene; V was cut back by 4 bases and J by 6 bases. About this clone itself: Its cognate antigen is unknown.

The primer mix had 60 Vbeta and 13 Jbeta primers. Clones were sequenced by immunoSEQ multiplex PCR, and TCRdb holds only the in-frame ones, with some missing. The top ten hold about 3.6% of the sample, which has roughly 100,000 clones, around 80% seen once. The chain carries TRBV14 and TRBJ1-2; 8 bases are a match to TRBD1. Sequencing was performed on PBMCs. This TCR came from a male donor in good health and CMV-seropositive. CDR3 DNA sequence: TGTGCCAGCAGCCCGACAGGGGATGGCTACACCTTC. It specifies CASSPTGDGYTF.